The clone carrying this T cell receptor beta chain was detected only a few times. Its antigen is undetermined. Time point meaning: patch test 2, 6 weeks after DPC sensitization. Treatment described: therapeutic diphenylcyclopropenone sensitization with weekly scalp DPC. This sample stems from a study of human T cells and chemical hapten exposure. For the study at large: Skin on the upper inner arm, 2 cm by 2 cm in size, was sensitized with 2% DPC. Study-wide results and limits: The study found that DPC sensitization did not change TCRs above 1 in 1000 frequency.

Germline V gene data show CDR1 as SGHTA and CDR2 as FQGTGA. Trimming stripped 8 bases from V and 0 bases from J, with 19 bases between. The CDR3 is 16 amino acids. TCRdb used MiXCR to reprocess the RACE reads, holding one entry per CDR3 protein. Among fewer than 100,000 distinct CDR3 sequences, 11% were seen once, and the ten largest hold 1.6%. Sequences were derived from whole blood, sampled in connection with sensitization to the hapten diphenylcyclopropenone (DPC). V is TRBV7-3 and J is TRBJ1-1, with unresolved D. This sequence originates from a man aged 18 to 30 with alopecia areata. Some clones in this sample may be carry-over from other donors' samples. CDR3 bases: TGTGCCAGCGCCTATGAAGGCACACAGATGAACACTGAAGCTTTCTTT. Its translation is CASAYEGTQMNTEAFF. Based on the CDR3 plus reference TRBV7-3 and TRBJ1-1, the full variable domain is GAGVSQTPSNKVTEKGKYVELRCDPISGHTALYWYRQSLGQGPEFLIYFQGTGAADDSGLPNDRFFAVRPEGSVSTLKIQRTERGDSAVYLCASAYEGTQMNTEAFFGQGTRLTVV.